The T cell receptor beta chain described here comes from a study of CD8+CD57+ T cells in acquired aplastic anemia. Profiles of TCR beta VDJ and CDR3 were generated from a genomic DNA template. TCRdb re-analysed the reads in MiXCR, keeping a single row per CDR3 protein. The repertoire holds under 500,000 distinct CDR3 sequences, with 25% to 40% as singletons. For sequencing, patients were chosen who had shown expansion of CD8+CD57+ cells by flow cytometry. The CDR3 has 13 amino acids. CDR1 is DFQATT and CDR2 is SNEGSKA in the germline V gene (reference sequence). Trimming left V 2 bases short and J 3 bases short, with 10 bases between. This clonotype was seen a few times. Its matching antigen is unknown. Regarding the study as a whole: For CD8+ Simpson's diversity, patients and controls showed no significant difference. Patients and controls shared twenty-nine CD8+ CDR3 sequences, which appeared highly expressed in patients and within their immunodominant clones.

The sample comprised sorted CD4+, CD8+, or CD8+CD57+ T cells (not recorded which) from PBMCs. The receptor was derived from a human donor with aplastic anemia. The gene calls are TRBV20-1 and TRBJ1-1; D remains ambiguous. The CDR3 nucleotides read TGCAGTGCTAGACAGGCCCTTTACACTGAAGCTTTCTTT. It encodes CSARQALYTEAFF.